These 28 T cell receptor beta chains were sequenced from one sample in a study of OX40 agonist ivuxolimab in advanced cancers. The method was immunoSEQ multiplex PCR; TCRdb's version includes in-frame clones alone and lacks a portion of them. The profile shows about 40,000 clones, around 88% of them singletons. Sequenced material: CD4+ or CD8+ T cells sorted from blood, taken in a trial of the OX40 agonist ivuxolimab. The receptor source for this set is an adult with an advanced solid tumor such as melanoma, head and neck, liver or kidney cancer.

J is TRBJ2-7 and V is TRBV28; no clear D gene. V was shortened by 5 bases and J by 0 bases, with 5 bases between the two germline ends. The CDR3 runs 12 residues. The germline V gene encodes CDR1 MDHEN and CDR2 SYDVKM. The CDR3 DNA is TGTGCCAGCAGTCCGGCCTCCTACGAGCAGTACTTC. Protein sequence: CASSPASYEQYF.

This clone was counted a few times. The rearrangement uses TRBV13 and TRBJ2-1; D remains unclear. This CDR3 has 15 residues. Trimming left V 2 bases short and J 4 bases short, with 12 bases between. CDR1 PRHDT and CDR2 FYEKMQ come from the germline V gene (reference sequence). As DNA, the CDR3 is TGTGCCAGCAGCTTATCTCCAGGAGATTACAATGAGCAGTTCTTC. This encodes CASSLSPGDYNEQFF.

V usage is TRBV27 and J usage is TRBJ2-7, with D tentatively TRBD1 (6 bases). V lost 3 bases, J lost 2 bases, and 14 bases lay in between. Germline lookup yields CDR1 MNHEY and CDR2 SMNVEV (reference sequence). This CDR3 region has 15 residues. The CDR3 coding sequence is TGTGCCAGCAGTTTCTGGCAGGGGAAGGCCTACGAGCAGTACTTC. It is translated as CASSFWQGKAYEQYF.

CDR3 region: CASSFIGSGETQYF. CDR3 DNA: TGTGCCAGCAGTTTTATCGGGAGTGGGGAGACCCAGTACTTC. The chain joins TRBV27 to TRBJ2-5; TRBD2 is a possible D gene (6 bases). The V end was cut by 3 bases, the J end by 5 bases, with 13 bases between. This CDR3 has 14 amino acids. Per germline, CDR1 MNHEY and CDR2 SMNVEV (reference sequence).

The CDR3 here is CASSNPISRGLYNEQFF. For the CDR3, the DNA is TGTGCCAGCAGTAACCCAATCTCGCGGGGTCTATACAATGAGCAGTTCTTC. The gene calls are TRBV27 and TRBJ2-1, with D perhaps TRBD2 (6 bases). The germline V and J ends were trimmed by 5 bases and 4 bases, with 21 bases remaining between them. Germline V gene lookup returns CDR1 MNHEY and CDR2 SMNVEV (reference sequence). The CDR3 is 17 residues long.

The chain recombines TRBV2 with TRBJ2-5; the match to TRBD2 covers 13 bases. Germline V CDR1 and CDR2: SNHLY, FYNNEI. The CDR3 runs 15 residues. Losses at the gene ends were 6 bases for V and 5 bases for J; bases not matched to a gene: 6. CDR3 bases: TGTGCCAGCAGCTCCGGGACTAGCGGGACTGAGACCCAGTACTTC. This sequence encodes CASSSGTSGTETQYF. Full variable domain (outside the CDR3, taken from reference TRBV2 and TRBJ2-5): EPEVTQTPSHQVTQMGQEVILRCVPISNHLYFYWYRQILGQKVEFLVSFYNNEISEKSEIFDDQFSVERPDGSNFTLKIRSTKLEDSAMYFCASSSGTSGTETQYFGPGTRLLVL.

The CDR3 loop reads CASSPARTGDYGYTF. The CDR3 bases are TGTGCCAGTAGTCCGGCACGGACAGGGGACTATGGCTACACCTTC. The rearrangement joins TRBV19 to TRBJ1-2; 9 nucleotides align to TRBD1. The CDR3 loop spans 15 amino acids. Losses at the gene ends were 5 bases for V and 3 bases for J; bases not matched to a gene: 7. Germline-derived CDR1 and CDR2 are LNHDA and SQIVND (reference sequence).

The V call is TRBV27, the J call TRBJ2-1; 7 bases agree with TRBD2. With V trimmed by 4 bases and J by 3 bases, 3 bases remained unmatched. CDR3 length: 14 amino acids. Germline values: CDR1 MNHEY, CDR2 SMNVEV (reference sequence). The CDR3 DNA sequence: TGTGCCAGCAGTTGGGGGGGTGGCTACAATGAGCAGTTCTTC. This sequence encodes CASSWGGGYNEQFF.

CDR3 loop: CASSFVTTDTQYF. In DNA, the CDR3 is TGTGCCAGCAGTTTCGTTACAACAGATACGCAGTATTTT. This rearrangement joins TRBV7-9 to TRBJ2-3, with D uncertain. The CDR3 length is 13 residues. V was clipped by 6 bases and J by 3 bases, with 10 bases between them. CDR1 SEHNR and CDR2 FQNEAQ come from the germline V gene (reference sequence).

This sequence joins TRBV28 and TRBJ1-1; 9 nucleotides line up with TRBD1. CDR3 length equals 13 residues. The trim removed 5 bases at V and 8 bases at J, leaving 6 bases unmatched. Per germline, CDR1 MDHEN and CDR2 SYDVKM. CDR3 residues: CASSPGTGYEAFF. In DNA, the CDR3 is TGTGCCAGCAGTCCAGGGACAGGGTACGAAGCTTTCTTT.

J is TRBJ1-5 and V is TRBV6-6; D is unclear. The CDR3 spans 16 residues. Germline V gene sequence: CDR1 MNHNY, CDR2 SVGAGI (reference sequence). Deletions cut 2 bases from V and 0 bases from J, with 11 bases between. CDR3 DNA: TGTGCCAGCAGTTACCTGCGAGGCCCTAGCAATCAGCCCCAGCATTTT. Protein: CASSYLRGPSNQPQHF.

V and J are TRBV19 and TRBJ1-1; D might be TRBD1 (5 bases). Germline V gene data show CDR1 as LNHDA and CDR2 as SQIVND (reference sequence). The CDR3 is 14 amino acids. V was shortened by 1 base and J by 1 base, with 7 bases between the two germline ends. CDR3 coding DNA: TGTGCCAGTAGTATAGGGAGGGGGAACACTGAAGCTTTCTTT. It specifies CASSIGRGNTEAFF.

This chain joins TRBV4-1 and TRBJ2-7; D is undetermined. V was shortened by 0 bases and J by 0 bases, with 9 bases between the two germline ends. Germline assignment: CDR1 MGHRA and CDR2 YSYEKL. CDR3 length: 15 amino acids. CDR3 DNA sequence: TGCGCCAGCAGCCAAGATAGGGCTGCCTCCTACGAGCAGTACTTC. Amino acid sequence: CASSQDRAASYEQYF.

V gene TRBV7-6 combines with J gene TRBJ2-1; D possibly corresponds to TRBD1 (6 bases). CDR3 length equals 13 residues. Deletions cut 5 bases from V and 7 bases from J, with 12 bases between. Germline V lookup: CDR1 SGHVS, CDR2 FNYEAQ. This CDR3 is CASSLPQGNEQFF. Here the CDR3 DNA reads TGTGCCAGCAGCCTACCCCAGGGGAATGAGCAGTTCTTC.

The genes are TRBV6-1 and TRBJ2-5; D remains unclear. The J call is uncertain, as TRBJ2-7 better fits the DNA end. This CDR3 contains 13 residues. The V gene's germline CDR1 is MNHNS and CDR2 SASEGT. The chain's CDR3 is CASSDALSYEQYF. CDR3 DNA sequence: TGTGCCAGCAGTGATGCCCTCTCCTACGAGCAGTACTTC.

This chain connects TRBV28 to TRBJ2-7; the D gene could be TRBD1 or TRBD2 (5 bases each). Germline CDR1 MDHEN, CDR2 SYDVKM. With 1 base removed from V and 3 bases from J, the gap between germline ends came to 25 bases. This CDR3 has 19 amino acids. The CDR3 reads CASSLYTPPALEGNYEQYF. Written as DNA, the CDR3 is TGTGCCAGCAGTTTATATACCCCTCCAGCCCTAGAGGGGAACTACGAGCAGTACTTC. The full variable domain, rest sourced from reference TRBV28 and TRBJ2-7, is DVKVTQSSRYLVKRTGEKVFLECVQDMDHENMFWYRQDPGLGLRLIYFSYDVKMKEKGDIPEGYSVSREKKERFSLILESASTNQTSMYLCASSLYTPPALEGNYEQYFGPGTRLTVT.

This clone was observed a few times. This CDR3 reads CAISDGGMATNYGYTF. The CDR3 coding sequence is TGTGCCATCAGTGATGGGGGGATGGCGACTAACTATGGCTACACCTTC. This chain joins TRBV10-3 and TRBJ1-2, with a tentative D call TRBD1 (5 bases). This CDR3 contains 16 residues. From germline, CDR1 is ENHRY and CDR2 SYGVKD. Trimming removed 3 bases from V and 0 bases from J, with 14 bases in between.

This clone is judged medium-sized. The chain is built from TRBV13 and TRBJ1-1; no definite D call. The germline V gene has CDR1 PRHDT and CDR2 FYEKMQ (reference sequence). The CDR3 length is 11 residues. Trimming stripped 7 bases from V and 6 bases from J, with 9 bases between. DNA for the CDR3: TGTGCCAGCATCAGTGGGGCTGAAGCTTTCTTT. Translating it yields CASISGAEAFF. Based on the CDR3 plus reference TRBV13 and TRBJ1-1, the full variable domain is AAGVIQSPRHLIKEKRETATLKCYPIPRHDTVYWYQQGPGQDPQFLISFYEKMQSDKGSIPDRFSAQQFSDYHSELNMSSLELGDSALYFCASISGAEAFFGQGTRLTVV.

The chain joins TRBV5-1 to TRBJ2-7; no clear D. This CDR3 spans 15 amino acids. Germline CDR1 SGHRS, CDR2 YFSETQ. V lost 1 base and J lost 1, with 12 bases in between. The DNA for the CDR3 is TGCGCCAGCAGCTTGAATTTGTTCGGTTCCTACGAGCAGTACTTC. It translates to CASSLNLFGSYEQYF.

The chain uses TRBV10-3 and TRBJ2-5; 7 bases agree with TRBD1. Germline loops: CDR1 ENHRY, CDR2 SYGVKD. The V gene end was trimmed by 3 bases and the J gene end by 5 bases; junction bases not matched to a gene: 12. The CDR3 covers 16 residues. CDR3 DNA: TGTGCCATCAGTGACCCTCCTGACAGGGTCAGTGAGACCCAGTACTTC. This codes for CAISDPPDRVSETQYF.

V usage is TRBV7-3 and J usage is TRBJ2-2, with a weak D call TRBD1 (6 bases). CDR3 length equals 16 residues. V was pared by 2 bases and J by 2 bases, with 12 bases between. Germline assignment: CDR1 SGHTA and CDR2 FQGTGA. CDR3: CASSLFLQGNTGELFF. The CDR3 bases are TGTGCCAGCAGCTTATTTCTACAGGGAAACACCGGGGAGCTGTTTTTT.

V usage is TRBV14 and J usage is TRBJ2-7; TRBD1 agrees at 7 bases. The CDR3 loop spans 15 amino acids. Germline assignment: CDR1 SGHDN and CDR2 FVKESK. The V and J ends lost 5 bases and 0 bases, in that order; junction bases with no gene match: 7. CDR3 in DNA: TGTGCCAGCAGCTACGACAGGGCCTTCTCCTACGAGCAGTACTTC. This encodes CASSYDRAFSYEQYF.

This clone appeared once. The genes are TRBV9 and TRBJ2-1; 12 nucleotides align to TRBD2. With V trimmed by 1 base and J by 9 bases, 5 bases remained unmatched. CDR1 and CDR2 (germline): SGDLS, YYNGEE. There are 15 residues in the CDR3. CDR3 residues: CASSVRGLAGIEQFF. In DNA, the CDR3 is TGTGCCAGCAGCGTAAGAGGACTAGCGGGAATTGAGCAGTTCTTC.

A single count supports this clone. The chain links TRBV5-6 to TRBJ2-7; 7 positions match TRBD2. V lost 3 bases, J lost 2 bases, and 5 bases stayed unmatched. The germline gives CDR1 SGHDT, CDR2 YYEEEE. The CDR3 length is 14 residues. CDR3 loop: CASSSSGTTYEQYF. The CDR3 bases are TGTGCCAGCAGCTCAAGCGGGACCACCTACGAGCAGTACTTC.

This clone is classed as medium-sized (0.01 to 0.1%). The gene calls are TRBV7-2 and TRBJ1-2; weak D call: TRBD1 (6 bases). Germline-derived CDR1 and CDR2 are SGHTA and FQGNSA. The CDR3 spans 14 residues. The V and J ends lost 2 bases and 4 bases respectively, with 11 bases between them. The CDR3 coding sequence is TGTGCCAGCAGCTTACAGGGGCCCACCTATGGCTACACCTTC. It codes for CASSLQGPTYGYTF.

The chain has TRBV25-1 and TRBJ1-2, with a possible D match to TRBD1 (5 bases). Germline CDR1 and CDR2: MGHDK and SYGVNS. The V gene lost 3 bases and the J gene lost 6 bases, with 11 bases spanning the gap. The CDR3 totals 13 residues. The CDR3: CASSELGVNGYTF. The CDR3 DNA reads as TGTGCCAGCAGTGAGCTAGGGGTGAATGGCTACACCTTC.

The chain combines TRBV30 with TRBJ2-2, with TRBD1 matching over 10 bases. This CDR3 is 15 amino acids long. CDR1 and CDR2 from the germline V gene are GTSNPN and SVGIG (reference sequence). Trimming at V came to 0 bases and at J to 6 bases, leaving 4 bases not matched to a gene. Written as DNA, the CDR3 is TGTGCCTGGAGTGTCGGGACAGGGGTAGCCGGGGAGCTGTTTTTT. Translated: CAWSVGTGVAGELFF.

This chain uses TRBV5-6 with TRBJ2-3; 10 bases agree with TRBD1. The V and J ends lost 3 bases and 2 bases, in that order; junction bases with no gene match: 6. Germline V gene sequence: CDR1 SGHDT, CDR2 YYEEEE. The CDR3 spans 16 residues. CDR3 DNA: TGTGCCAGCAGCTATGGACAGGGGGACTCCACAGATACGCAGTATTTT. It yields the protein CASSYGQGDSTDTQYF.